The source of this TCR beta chain is a study of PD-1 blockade in classical Hodgkin lymphoma. Study results and limitations: A reduction in baseline TCR diversity was reportedly seen in newly diagnosed patients relative to healthy donors. Before treatment, complete responders showed about the same diversity as newly diagnosed patients.

TCRdb's copy holds only in-frame clones and misses some; the assay was immunoSEQ multiplex PCR. The sample includes 32,000 or so clones, 86% of them seen just once. Comment on this clone: What it binds is not known.

Germline V lookup: CDR1 WSHSY, CDR2 SAAADI. Deletions cut 2 bases from V and 0 bases from J, with 10 bases between. This CDR3 contains 15 residues. Time point specified: cycle 4 day 1 (C4D1), after more than five weeks of nivolumab. All patients relapsed after autologous stem cell transplantation, and brentuximab vedotin exposure varied. CD4+ T cells were purified from thawed PBMCs by negative selection. The chain employs TRBV10-2 and TRBJ1-1, with a tentative D call TRBD1 (6 bases). This clonotype was sampled from a human donor with classical Hodgkin lymphoma. The sample here was CD4+ T cells from blood, taken before the fourth cycle of nivolumab. The CDR3 loop reads CASSEPRGVNTEAFF. CDR3 nucleotide sequence: TGCGCCAGCAGTGAGCCCAGGGGTGTGAACACTGAAGCTTTCTTT.